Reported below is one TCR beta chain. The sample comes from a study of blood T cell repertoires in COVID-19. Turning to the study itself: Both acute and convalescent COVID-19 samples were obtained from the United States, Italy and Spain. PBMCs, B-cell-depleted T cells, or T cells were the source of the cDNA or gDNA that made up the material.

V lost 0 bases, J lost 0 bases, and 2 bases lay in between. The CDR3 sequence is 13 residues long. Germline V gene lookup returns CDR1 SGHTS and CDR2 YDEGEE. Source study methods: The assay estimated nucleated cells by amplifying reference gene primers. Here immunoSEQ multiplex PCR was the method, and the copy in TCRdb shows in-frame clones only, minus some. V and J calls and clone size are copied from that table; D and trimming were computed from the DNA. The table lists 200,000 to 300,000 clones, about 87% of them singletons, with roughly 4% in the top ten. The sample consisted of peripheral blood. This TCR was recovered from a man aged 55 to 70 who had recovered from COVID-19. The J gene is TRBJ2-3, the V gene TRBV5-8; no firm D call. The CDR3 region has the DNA TGTGCCAGCAGCTTGGCTAGCACAGATACGCAGTATTTT. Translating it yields CASSLASTDTQYF.